This TCR beta chain was recorded in a study of technical replicates of blood from a few donors. Profiled with immunoSEQ multiplex PCR; TCRdb holds only in-frame clones, not every one. The sample has under 95,000 clones; 92% are singletons. This CDR3 has 17 amino acids. Trimming at V came to 5 bases and at J to 10 bases, leaving 17 bases not matched to a gene. Germline loops: CDR1 WNHNN, CDR2 SYGVQD (reference sequence). The TCR was taken from a human donor in good health. The chain links TRBV10-1 to TRBJ2-1, with 10 bases lining up with TRBD2. Sequenced sample: T cells isolated from PBMCs. The CDR3 region is CASSRIARTSGAREQFF. DNA for the CDR3: TGCGCCAGCAGTCGAATAGCCCGCACTAGCGGGGCGAGGGAGCAGTTCTTC.